The clone carrying this TCR beta chain was observed a few times. Antigen unknown. The sample comes from a study of naive and memory T cell subsets. Two oligonucleotides, mixed equimolar, formed the beta constant-region primer covering TRBC1 and TRBC2. The ligated cDNA underwent four PCR rounds using SP2 and nested alpha and beta constant-region primers. TCRdb recomputed calls from the UMI-ligation and nested PCR reads with MiXCR, one row per CDR3 protein. The repertoire holds more than 120,000 distinct CDR3 sequences, approximately 20% seen once, with around 0.63% in the top ten. Study-wide points: Naive and memory repertoire findings lacked a ground truth for validation. Over 90% of naive TCR sequences appeared only once, unlike memory subsets. Naive repertoires, especially CD8, held a few larger clonotypes, possibly memory cells re-expressing CD45RA.

Trimming left V 0 bases short and J 13 bases short, with 12 bases between. In germline, CDR1 is LGHNA, CDR2 YSLEER. The CDR3 totals 13 residues. Sequenced material: naive CD8+ T cells from blood. This clonotype was obtained from a human donor in good health. V and J are TRBV4-3 and TRBJ1-4, with D hard to call. For the CDR3, the DNA is TGCGCCAGCAGCCAAGAGGACGATGAGGTACTGTTTTTT. Its translation: CASSQEDDEVLFF.